The TCR beta chain under discussion was sequenced for a study of T cell repertoires in cytomegalovirus infection. CDR3 length equals 13 residues. The germline V gene has CDR1 SGHTA and CDR2 FQGNSA. Trimming removed 2 bases at V and 9 bases at J, with 13 bases between. TCRdb itself ran the reads through MiXCR, one entry per CDR3 protein. This sample yields roughly 130,000 distinct CDR3 sequences, of which more than 20% are seen a single time; roughly 35% belongs to the top ten. Study observations and caveats: The ex vivo response was dominated by HLA-C-restricted CMV-specific TCR beta clonotypes.

On this clonotype: Its matching antigen is unknown.

Input material: PBMCs, sequenced either directly or after in vitro stimulation (not recorded which). This rearrangement joins TRBV7-2 to TRBJ2-5; tentatively, D is TRBD2 (5 bases). The receptor was derived from a human donor in good health (CMV status not recorded). Some clones in this sample may be carry-over from other donors' samples. This CDR3 reads CASSLYPGWAQYF. The CDR3 bases are TGTGCCAGCAGCTTATATCCGGGGTGGGCCCAGTACTTC.